The 18 T cell receptor beta chains reported below all come from one sample, sequenced in a study of identical twins. TCRdb reanalysed the 5' RACE reads using MiXCR and keeps one entry per CDR3 protein. The table has approximately 620,000 distinct CDR3 sequences, less than 10% seen once; the top ten hold 0.75% to 1%. The same data also went into a second study, on yellow fever vaccine responses in identical twins.

Sequencing input: PBMCs. Receptor source: a woman under 30 in good health.

The chain is built from TRBV7-9 and TRBJ1-1, with D perhaps TRBD1 (5 bases). Trimming left V 5 bases short and J 7 bases short, with 17 bases between. CDR1 SEHNR and CDR2 FQNEAQ come from the germline V gene (reference sequence). The CDR3 is 14 residues long. This chain's CDR3 is CASSPQGSGVEAFF. The CDR3 nucleotides are TGTGCCAGCAGCCCCCAGGGTTCGGGGGTTGAAGCTTTCTTT.

This clonotype was counted between two and nine times. A read error may account for a junction end that differs from germline. The chain combines TRBV7-7 with TRBJ2-5; TRBD2 matches at 12 bases. CDR3 length: 16 amino acids. Per germline, CDR1 SSHAT and CDR2 FNYEAQ (reference sequence). CDR3 sequence reads: CASSLGLAGSVETQYF. In DNA form, the CDR3 reads TGTGCTAGCAGCTTAGGACTAGCGGGGAGTGTGGAGACCCAGTACTTC.

The chain recombines TRBV7-2 with TRBJ2-1, with 7 nucleotides matching TRBD1. From germline, CDR1 is SGHTA and CDR2 FQGNSA. The CDR3 sequence is 14 residues long. Unmatched junction bases numbered 6, after V lost 5 bases and J lost 5 bases. The CDR3 bases are TGTGCCAGCAGCCTACAGGGGTGGAACAATGAGCAGTTCTTC. This encodes CASSLQGWNNEQFF.

This clonotype appeared a few times. The chain joins TRBV6-2 or TRBV6-3 to TRBJ2-1; D uncertain. Trimming pared 8 bases from V and 8 bases from J, leaving 13 bases between. The CDR3 contains 12 residues. Germline assignment: CDR1 MNHEY and CDR2 SVGEGT. The CDR3 DNA follows: TGTGCCAGCGGCCTCACCCAGGATGAGCAGTTCTTC. This gives the protein CASGLTQDEQFF.

This chain connects TRBV20-1 to TRBJ2-3; D is possibly TRBD1 or TRBD2 (5 bases each). V dropped 4 bases and J dropped 4 bases, with 12 bases sitting between them. From germline, CDR1 is DFQATT and CDR2 SNEGSKA (reference sequence). The CDR3 covers 13 residues. The CDR3 DNA reads as TGCAGTGCTACTAGAGGGGCGGCAGATACGCAGTATTTT. Its protein is CSATRGAADTQYF.

This clonotype was counted between two and nine times. The chain carries TRBV7-9 and TRBJ2-5; 8 bases match TRBD1. Trimming at V came to 5 bases and at J to 5 bases, leaving 10 bases not matched to a gene. The CDR3 is 15 amino acids. The germline V gene encodes CDR1 SEHNR and CDR2 FQNEAQ (reference sequence). CDR3 in DNA: TGTGCCAGCAGCCCCCGACAGGGGAAGTTGGAGACCCAGTACTTC. This encodes CASSPRQGKLETQYF.

This clonotype turned up a few times. The V call is TRBV20-1, the J call TRBJ1-2; D gene ambiguous. V was shortened by 0 bases and J by 7 bases, with 3 bases between the two germline ends. The germline CDR1 and CDR2 sequences are DFQATT and SNEGSKA (reference sequence). The CDR3 has 10 amino acids. Written as DNA, the CDR3 is TGCAGTGCTAGAGAAGGTGGCTACACCTTC. This gives the protein CSAREGGYTF.

This clonotype came up a few times. The J gene is TRBJ1-1, the V gene TRBV20-1; D perhaps matches TRBD1 (5 bases). The CDR3 is made up of 16 amino acids. V was clipped by 0 bases and J by 1 base, with 15 bases between them. CDR1 is DFQATT and CDR2 is SNEGSKA in the germline V gene (reference sequence). CDR3 sequence: CSARDSGDGTNTEAFF. The CDR3 nucleotides are TGCAGTGCTAGAGATAGTGGGGACGGGACGAACACTGAAGCTTTCTTT.

The chain carries TRBV7-2 and TRBJ1-6; possibly TRBD1 for D (5 bases). The V end was cut by 2 bases, the J end by 7 bases, with 9 bases between. Germline V gene lookup returns CDR1 SGHTA and CDR2 FQGNSA. CDR3 length equals 14 residues. DNA for the CDR3: TGTGCCAGCAGCTTAAGGGACGAGAATTCACCCCTCCACTTT. This translates into CASSLRDENSPLHF.

The chain recombines TRBV7-9 with TRBJ2-7; 7 bases are shared with TRBD2. From germline, CDR1 is SEHNR and CDR2 FQNEAQ (reference sequence). The V and J ends lost 1 base and 5 bases, in that order; junction bases with no gene match: 8. The CDR3 has 15 amino acids. The CDR3 DNA is TGTGCCAGCAGCTTAGTGGGAGGGACTCTCGACGAGCAGTACTTC. Translation: CASSLVGGTLDEQYF.

This clonotype was detected ten times or more. This chain joins TRBV3-1 and TRBJ2-1; TRBD2 aligns across 9 bases. Germline V gene data show CDR1 as LGHDT and CDR2 as YNNKEL (reference sequence). This CDR3 is built from 15 residues. V was clipped by 1 base and J by 5 bases; unmatched bases: 3. In nucleotides, the CDR3 is TGTGCCAGCAGCCAAGGGGCTAGCGGGAACAATGAGCAGTTCTTC. It is translated as CASSQGASGNNEQFF.

In its sample, this clonotype was seen a few times. CDR3 in amino acids: CASSLIEGINTGELFF. The CDR3 DNA reads TGTGCCAGCAGTTTGATCGAGGGGATCAACACCGGGGAGCTGTTTTTT. V usage is TRBV12-3 or TRBV12-4 and J usage is TRBJ2-2; possibly TRBD1 or TRBD2 for D (5 bases each). This CDR3 is built from 16 residues. Trimming cost V 3 bases and J 2 bases, with 13 bases left between them.

This clonotype came up a few times. The genes are TRBV15 and TRBJ2-5; the D gene could be TRBD1 or TRBD2 (5 bases each). Germline values: CDR1 LNHNV, CDR2 YYDKDF (reference sequence). This CDR3 contains 13 residues. V shed 6 bases and J shed 4 bases, with 12 bases lying between them. This chain's CDR3 is CATSRGEGETQYF. DNA for the CDR3: TGTGCCACCAGTCGAGGGGAAGGAGAGACCCAGTACTTC.

V usage is TRBV12-3 or TRBV12-4 and J usage is TRBJ2-3, with 8 nucleotides matching TRBD2. The CDR3 is 15 residues long. V was clipped by 8 bases and J by 1 base; unmatched bases: 8. The CDR3 reads CASGTAGVGTDTQYF. Here the CDR3 DNA reads TGTGCCAGCGGAACAGCGGGGGTTGGCACAGATACGCAGTATTTT.

The table lists this clonotype with many counts. J is TRBJ1-1 and V is TRBV20-1, with 7 positions matching TRBD1. The germline V gene has CDR1 DFQATT and CDR2 SNEGSKA (reference sequence). The junction had 7 bases not matched to a gene; V was cut back by 0 bases and J by 6 bases. CDR3 length: 14 residues. The CDR3 sequence: CSARDPRGGPEAFF. The CDR3 DNA reads as TGCAGTGCTAGAGATCCCAGGGGGGGCCCTGAAGCTTTCTTT.

This clonotype was counted ten times or more. The V call is TRBV12-3 or TRBV12-4, the J call TRBJ2-7; 12 bases map to TRBD2. This CDR3 has 15 amino acids. V was clipped by 5 bases and J by 5 bases; unmatched bases: 7. CDR3 sequence reads: CASSALAGGVDEQYF. CDR3 coding DNA: TGTGCCAGCAGTGCCCTAGCGGGAGGGGTCGACGAGCAGTACTTC.

This clonotype was seen a few times. The J gene is TRBJ2-1, the V gene TRBV6-2 or TRBV6-3; 8 positions agree with TRBD2. V shed 8 bases, J shed 9 bases, and the junction held 15 bases outside the gene matches. This CDR3 has 15 residues. Germline V gene sequence: CDR1 MNHEY, CDR2 SVGEGT. The CDR3 region is CASGPSGSGLSEQFF. CDR3 in DNA: TGTGCCAGCGGACCGAGCGGGAGTGGGCTCAGTGAGCAGTTCTTC.

This clonotype was detected a few times. This chain joins TRBV9 and TRBJ2-7; D gene uncertain. The CDR3 length is 13 residues. The germline V gene encodes CDR1 SGDLS and CDR2 YYNGEE. V lost 3 bases and J lost 2, with 9 bases in between. CDR3 residues: CASSATDTYEQYF. The DNA for the CDR3 is TGTGCCAGCAGCGCCACCGATACCTACGAGCAGTACTTC.